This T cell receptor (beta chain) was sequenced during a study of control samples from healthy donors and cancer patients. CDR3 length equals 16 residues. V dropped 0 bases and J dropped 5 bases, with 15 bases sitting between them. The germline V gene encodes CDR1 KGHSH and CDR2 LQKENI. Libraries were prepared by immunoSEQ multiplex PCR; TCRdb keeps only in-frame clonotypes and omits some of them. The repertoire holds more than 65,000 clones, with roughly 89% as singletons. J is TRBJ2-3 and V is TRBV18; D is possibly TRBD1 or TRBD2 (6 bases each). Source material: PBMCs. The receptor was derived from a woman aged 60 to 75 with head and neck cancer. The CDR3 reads CASSPPNRGPGDTQYF. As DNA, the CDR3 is TGTGCCAGCTCACCACCGAATCGGGGGCCGGGAGATACGCAGTATTTT.